This TCR beta chain was sequenced during a study of CD8 T cells in ankylosing spondylitis. A single record per CDR3 protein comes from TCRdb applying MiXCR to the 5' RACE reads. The sample shows about 180,000 distinct CDR3 sequences, just over 9.5% of them seen only once. Germline CDR1 LNHNV, CDR2 YYDKDF (reference sequence). Trimming took 3 bases from V and 2 from J, leaving 10 bases between them. CDR3 length equals 14 residues. The rearrangement joins TRBV15 to TRBJ1-1, with D possibly being TRBD1 (6 bases). The specimen sequenced was blood, either unsorted or a sorted T cell fraction (not recorded which). This TCR was sampled from a female donor with ankylosing spondylitis or in good health (not recorded which). The CDR3 DNA is TGTGCCACCAGCAGCGGACAGTCTAACACTGAAGCTTTCTTT. Its translation is CATSSGQSNTEAFF.